The rows below give T cell receptor beta chains drawn from one sample of a study of human T cells and chemical hapten exposure. TCRdb fed the RACE reads into MiXCR, producing one record per CDR3 protein. The sample comprises about 140,000 distinct CDR3 sequences, approximately 12% of which are singletons, and approximately 1.3% rests with the top ten. The sample was whole blood, taken in connection with sensitization to the hapten diphenylcyclopropenone (DPC). These receptors originate from a woman aged 50 to 60 with alopecia areata. Some clones in this sample may be carry-over from other donors' samples. Both conserved end residues are part of each CDR3. Fields, in order: clone size, V gene, J gene, CDR3 length, D gene, CDR3 protein, CDR3 DNA. A D gene is named only where the DNA matches it firmly. The size field is filled for only some rows; it gives once, few, many or a size class.

few	TRBV7-6	TRBJ2-1	17	TRBD2	CASSLAPGTSGPNEQFF	TGTGCCAGCAGCTTAGCCCCCGGGACTAGCGGACCCAATGAGCAGTTCTTC
many	TRBV7-9	TRBJ2-5	17	TRBD2	CASSLGGQGTSQETQYF	TGTGCCAGCAGCTTAGGAGGACAAGGGACTAGCCAAGAGACCCAGTACTTC
few	TRBV29-1	TRBJ2-5	15	TRBD2	CSARLAGGFQETQYF	TGCAGCGCGCGGCTAGCGGGAGGCTTCCAAGAGACCCAGTACTTC
few	TRBV27	TRBJ2-2	12	.	CASSSQFGELFF	TGTGCCAGCAGTTCCCAATTCGGGGAGCTGTTTTTT
.	TRBV29-1	TRBJ1-1	11	.	CSVEGAREAFF	TGCAGCGTTGAAGGGGCCAGGGAAGCTTTCTTT
once	TRBV30	TRBJ2-2	17	TRBD2	CAWSVGASGWFPGELFF	TGTGCCTGGAGTGTAGGGGCTAGCGGGTGGTTTCCCGGGGAGCTGTTTTTT
.	TRBV3-1	TRBJ2-7	13	.	CASSQYGPYEQYF	TGTGCCAGCAGCCAATACGGGCCCTACGAGCAGTACTTC
.	TRBV6-1	TRBJ2-5	12	.	CASNLSRETQYF	TGTGCCAGCAATCTGAGCCGAGAGACCCAGTACTTC
many	TRBV7-8	TRBJ1-2	15	.	CASSQGGEGGNGYTF	TGTGCCAGCAGCCAAGGTGGTGAAGGGGGGAATGGCTACACCTTC
few	TRBV28	TRBJ2-6	17	TRBD1	CASTSQGRNSGANVLTF	TGTGCCAGCACTTCACAGGGGCGGAACTCTGGGGCCAACGTCCTGACTTTC
.	TRBV6-2/TRBV6-3	TRBJ2-7	12	.	CASSYWEYEQYF	TGTGCCAGCAGTTACTGGGAATACGAGCAGTACTTC
.	TRBV7-9	TRBJ2-1	15	TRBD2	CASSLTSGTNNEQFF	TGTGCCAGCAGCCTCACTAGCGGAACAAACAATGAGCAGTTCTTC
few	TRBV7-9	TRBJ1-1	14	.	CASSPSGSSTEAFF	TGTGCCAGCAGCCCCAGTGGGTCTAGCACTGAAGCTTTCTTT
many	TRBV18	TRBJ1-6	14	.	CASSPRSRDSPLHF	TGTGCCAGCTCACCACGGTCGAGGGATTCACCCCTCCACTTT
.	TRBV29-1	TRBJ2-3	15	TRBD2	CSVERLAGGPDTQYF	TGCAGCGTTGAAAGACTAGCGGGAGGTCCAGATACGCAGTATTTT
many	TRBV6-5	TRBJ2-1	16	.	CASSYSPTPTYNEQFF	TGTGCCAGCAGTTACTCGCCGACGCCCACCTACAATGAGCAGTTCTTC
.	TRBV7-3	TRBJ2-7	15	.	CASSLTGQAIYEQYF	TGTGCCAGCAGCTTAACGGGGCAGGCGATCTACGAGCAGTACTTC
many	TRBV5-1	TRBJ2-2	13	.	CASSPGSTGELFF	TGCGCCAGCAGTCCAGGGAGTACCGGGGAGCTGTTTTTT
few	TRBV6-2/TRBV6-3	TRBJ2-1	16	TRBD2	CASSTGLAGGENEQFF	TGTGCCAGCAGTACGGGACTAGCGGGAGGTGAGAATGAGCAGTTCTTC
few	TRBV20-1	TRBJ2-7	14	TRBD2	CSARFLAGGYEQYF	TGCAGTGCTAGGTTCCTAGCGGGAGGTTACGAGCAGTACTTC
many	TRBV6-2/TRBV6-3	TRBJ1-1	14	.	CASRQTLHRTEAFF	TGTGCCAGCAGACAGACACTACATAGGACTGAAGCTTTCTTT
few	TRBV5-1	TRBJ1-5	14	.	CASSPQGAQQPQHF	TGCGCCAGCAGTCCGCAGGGAGCACAGCAGCCCCAGCATTTT
.	TRBV5-1	TRBJ2-6	17	.	CASSPDGWTTGANVLTF	TGCGCCAGCAGCCCGGACGGATGGACGACTGGGGCCAACGTCCTGACTTTC
many	TRBV18	TRBJ1-1	13	.	CASSPGLNTEAFF	TGTGCCAGCTCACCGGGACTGAACACTGAAGCTTTCTTT
few	TRBV29-1	TRBJ1-2	12	.	CSVSRGNYGYTF	TGCAGCGTTTCCCGGGGCAACTATGGCTACACCTTC
few	TRBV29-1	TRBJ2-3	17	.	CSVEEGGGTGRTDTQYF	TGCAGCGTTGAAGAAGGAGGCGGTACAGGGCGGACAGATACGCAGTATTTT
.	TRBV28	TRBJ2-7	14	TRBD2	CASLPGGLSDEQYF	TGTGCCAGCCTTCCCGGGGGACTAAGCGACGAGCAGTACTTC
.	TRBV24-1	TRBJ1-1	16	TRBD1	CATSDSGTGINREAFF	TGTGCCACCAGTGATTCGGGGACAGGGATAAACAGAGAAGCTTTCTTT
few	TRBV6-2/TRBV6-3	TRBJ1-4	14	.	CASSRGASNEKLFF	TGTGCCAGCAGTCGAGGGGCCAGTAATGAAAAACTGTTTTTT
few	TRBV10-1	TRBJ2-5	14	.	CASSESKIGETQYF	TGCGCCAGCAGTGAGTCGAAAATCGGGGAGACCCAGTACTTC
many	TRBV12-3/TRBV12-4	TRBJ1-1	13	.	CASSKTGNTEAFF	TGTGCCAGCAGTAAGACAGGGAACACTGAAGCTTTCTTT
few	TRBV6-4	TRBJ1-4	12	.	CASSDSTGKLFF	TGTGCCAGCAGTGACTCGACAGGAAAACTGTTTTTT